The next 32 T cell receptor beta chains were all read from a single sample in a study of shared clonotypes between healthy human individuals. Here immunoSEQ multiplex PCR was the method, and the copy in TCRdb shows in-frame clones only, minus some. The table lists hundreds of thousands of clones, 73% of them singletons, with around 1.7% in the top ten. Sequencing was done on a sample of memory CD4+ T cells sorted from blood. Subset meaning: CD45RA-negative fraction. All receptors derive from a woman aged 25 to 45 in good health.

The table lists this clone with a count of one. The chain carries TRBV28 and TRBJ2-5; the match to TRBD1 covers 11 bases. Germline trimming cut 7 bases from V and 4 bases from J; bases unmatched to any gene: 8. The CDR3 loop spans 15 amino acids. CDR1 is MDHEN, CDR2 SYDVKM, per germline. The CDR3 sequence is CASNLPGQGGETQYF. CDR3 sequence (DNA): TGTGCCAGCAATCTCCCGGGACAGGGGGGAGAGACCCAGTACTTC.

A few counts support this clone. The chain employs TRBV6-5 and TRBJ1-4; no firm D call. Trimming pared 6 bases from V and 0 bases from J, leaving 8 bases between. The CDR3 length is 14 residues. Germline V gene sequence: CDR1 MNHEY, CDR2 SVGAGI. The CDR3 bases are TGTGCCAGCAGCCCAAGTGCAACTAATGAAAAACTGTTTTTT. Its translation: CASSPSATNEKLFF.

This clone has more than one count but fewer than ten. Within the sample, other DNA sequences also encode this same CDR3. The rearrangement uses TRBV18 and TRBJ1-5, with D perhaps TRBD1 (6 bases). The V gene lost 1 base and the J gene lost 5 bases, with 6 bases spanning the gap. There are 13 residues in the CDR3. The germline V gene encodes CDR1 KGHSH and CDR2 LQKENI. The CDR3 sequence: CASSPQGDQPQHF. The CDR3 DNA reads as TGTGCCAGCTCACCACAGGGGGATCAGCCCCAGCATTTT.

This clone was seen more than once but under ten times. The rearrangement joins TRBV28 to TRBJ2-7, with TRBD1 as a possible D gene (6 bases). The CDR3 totals 12 residues. Germline values: CDR1 MDHEN, CDR2 SYDVKM. V was pared by 4 bases and J by 5 bases, with 9 bases between. In nucleotides, the CDR3 is TGTGCCAGCAGTTCAGGGGACCACGAGCAGTACTTC. Translating it yields CASSSGDHEQYF.

The genes are TRBV18 and TRBJ2-7; 12 bases match TRBD1. CDR3 length: 17 amino acids. J gave up 5 bases and V 5 bases, and 13 bases lay outside the gene matches. CDR1 and CDR2 (germline): KGHSH, LQKENI. The CDR3 nucleotides are TGTGCCAGCTCATCGAGTAGCACGCGGGACAGGGGGCACGAGCAGTACTTC. It is translated as CASSSSSTRDRGHEQYF.

The CDR3 reads CASSRNRNTGELFF. The CDR3 nucleotides are TGTGCCAGCAGCCGCAACAGGAACACCGGGGAGCTGTTTTTT. The chain is built from TRBV9 and TRBJ2-2; D uncertain. Trimming removed 4 bases at V and 1 base at J, with 8 bases between. Germline CDR1 and CDR2: SGDLS and YYNGEE. CDR3 length equals 14 residues.

Details on this clone: A single base separates this from a much larger clone, so it may be a read error. Within the sample, other DNA sequences also encode this same CDR3. The chain employs TRBV27 and TRBJ2-7; 7 bases fit TRBD2. The germline CDR1 and CDR2 sequences are MNHEY and SMNVEV (reference sequence). The CDR3 length is 14 residues. The trim removed 3 bases at V and 0 bases at J, leaving 2 bases unmatched. The CDR3 here is CASSLGGSSYEQYF. The CDR3 DNA sequence: TGTGCCAGCAGTTTGGGCGGGAGCTCCTACGAGCAGTACTTC.

The CDR3 nucleotides read TGTGCCAGCAGTACCGGGAAGGGAGATACGCAGTATTTT. Protein product: CASSTGKGDTQYF. V is TRBV25-1 and J is TRBJ2-3; D perhaps matches TRBD2 (5 bases). Germline assignment: CDR1 MGHDK and CDR2 SYGVNS. The CDR3 contains 13 residues. V lost 5 bases and J lost 5, with 11 bases in between.

CDR3 loop: CASRDRGDTQYF. CDR3 coding DNA: TGTGCCAGCCGGGACAGGGGAGATACGCAGTATTTT. This rearrangement joins TRBV11-2 to TRBJ2-3; 10 nucleotides agree with TRBD1. CDR1 and CDR2 (germline): SGHAT, FQNNGV. The CDR3 is 12 residues long. J was trimmed by 5 bases and V by 8 bases; bases with no gene match: 1.

This clone appeared a few times. The chain joins TRBV7-3 to TRBJ1-1; D may be TRBD1 (5 bases). The CDR3 extends over 14 amino acids. Germline CDR1 reads SGHTA; CDR2 reads FQGTGA. The germline V and J ends were trimmed by 5 bases and 7 bases, with 17 bases remaining between them. The DNA for the CDR3 is TGTGCCAGCAGCCGAGCCCCTGGGGCCGGTGAAGCTTTCTTT. Protein sequence: CASSRAPGAGEAFF.

The chain recombines TRBV28 with TRBJ1-2; possibly TRBD1 for D (5 bases). Looked up from germline, CDR1 is MDHEN and CDR2 is SYDVKM. This CDR3 comprises 15 residues. Trimming cost V 2 bases and J 8 bases, with 18 bases left between them. The CDR3 is CASSLGGDPRRGYTF. CDR3 nucleotide sequence: TGTGCCAGCAGTTTAGGAGGGGACCCGCGAAGGGGCTACACCTTC.

This clone came up many times. This rearrangement joins TRBV5-1 to TRBJ2-3; unclear D gene. Germline CDR1 SGHRS, CDR2 YFSETQ. CDR3 length: 14 amino acids. Trimming removed 6 bases at V and 0 bases at J, with 11 bases between. CDR3: CASTVTTSTDTQYF. CDR3 coding DNA: TGCGCCAGCACTGTCACTACTAGCACAGATACGCAGTATTTT. The full variable domain, in which reference TRBV5-1 and TRBJ2-3 provide the parts outside the CDR3, is KAGVTQTPRYLIKTRGQQVTLSCSPISGHRSVSWYQQTPGQGLQFLFEYFSETQRNKGNFPGRFSGRQFSNSRSEMNVSTLELGDSALYLCASTVTTSTDTQYFGPGTRLTVL.

This chain joins TRBV5-1 and TRBJ2-7; tentative D call: TRBD2 (5 bases). Trimming removed 7 bases at V and 4 bases at J, with 21 bases between. Germline-derived CDR1 and CDR2 are SGHRS and YFSETQ. CDR3 size: 15 residues. The CDR3 DNA sequence: TGCGCCAGCGCCCCCCGGTCGGGGAGTCAGTACGAGCAGTACTTC. Its protein is CASAPRSGSQYEQYF.

The chain employs TRBV5-1 and TRBJ2-1; 8 bases agree with TRBD2. The V segment lost 2 bases and the J segment 4 bases; nucleotides outside the gene matches: 5. This CDR3 spans 15 amino acids. Per the germline V gene, CDR1 is SGHRS and CDR2 is YFSETQ. This CDR3 is CASSFDLAGYNEQFF. As DNA, the CDR3 is TGCGCCAGCAGCTTTGATCTAGCGGGTTACAATGAGCAGTTCTTC.

The CDR3 bases are TGCGCCAGCAGTCAAACCCGGATTATGGGAGCCTTAACCTACGAGCAGTACTTC. Encoded protein: CASSQTRIMGALTYEQYF. The J gene is TRBJ2-7, the V gene TRBV5-1, with D perhaps TRBD2 (5 bases). This CDR3 region has 18 residues. Trimming took 5 bases from V and 2 from J, leaving 26 bases between them. In germline, CDR1 is SGHRS, CDR2 YFSETQ.

V is TRBV9 and J is TRBJ2-2, with D possibly matching TRBD2 (6 bases). CDR1 and CDR2 (germline): SGDLS, YYNGEE. The CDR3 extends over 16 amino acids. V lost 0 bases to trimming and J lost 4 bases, with 13 bases between them. DNA for the CDR3: TGTGCCAGCAGCGTAGCTCCAGGCGGGGCCACCGGGGAGCTGTTTTTT. Translation: CASSVAPGGATGELFF.

The V and J genes are TRBV5-6 and TRBJ2-5, with D perhaps TRBD2 (6 bases). This CDR3 has 14 amino acids. Germline CDR1 reads SGHDT; CDR2 reads YYEEEE. Trimming cost V 4 bases and J 2 bases, with 12 bases left between them. CDR3 amino acids: CASSLRAGQETQYF. CDR3 nucleotide sequence: TGTGCCAGCAGCCTGAGGGCGGGGCAAGAGACCCAGTACTTC.

CDR3 coding DNA: TGTGCCACATTAGGGACAGGGGACTACGAGCAGTACTTC. Translated, it gives CATLGTGDYEQYF. The V call is TRBV7-9, the J call TRBJ2-7; TRBD1 matches at 10 bases. CDR1 and CDR2 (germline): SEHNR, FQNEAQ (reference sequence). The CDR3 has 13 residues. V was pared by 10 bases and J by 3 bases, with 6 bases of the junction left unmatched. The full variable domain, with the rest looked up from reference TRBV7-9 and TRBJ2-7, is DTGVSQNPRHKITKRGQNVTFRCDPISEHNRLYWYRQTLGQGPEFLTYFQNEAQLEKSRLLSDRFSAERPKGSFSTLEIQRTEQGDSAMYLCATLGTGDYEQYFGPGTRLTVT.

The chain has TRBV4-1 and TRBJ1-3, with D possibly being TRBD1 (5 bases). CDR1 and CDR2 from the germline V gene are MGHRA and YSYEKL. The CDR3 runs 16 residues. V lost 0 bases and J 2 bases, leaving 11 bases between the germline ends. CDR3 sequence (DNA): TGCGCCAGCAGCCAAGATCAAGCGGGGCCTGGAAACACCATATATTTT. Its translation: CASSQDQAGPGNTIYF.

The count of this clone is one. The chain recombines TRBV6-6 with TRBJ2-7; 7 bases are shared with TRBD2. Germline V CDR1 and CDR2: MNHNY, SVGAGI (reference sequence). V was pared by 2 bases and J by 3 bases, with 7 bases of the junction left unmatched. This CDR3 is 15 amino acids long. CDR3 bases: TGTGCCAGCAGTTACGGCGGGAGTAGGAACTACGAGCAGTACTTC. Its translation: CASSYGGSRNYEQYF.

The V call is TRBV19, the J call TRBJ2-3; D assignment may be TRBD1 or TRBD2 (5 bases each). The CDR3 contains 14 residues. The germline V and J ends were trimmed by 5 bases and 3 bases, with 12 bases remaining between them. Germline loops: CDR1 LNHDA, CDR2 SQIVND (reference sequence). The CDR3 here is CASSGPWGTDTQYF. Written as DNA, the CDR3 is TGTGCCAGTAGTGGGCCCTGGGGGACAGATACGCAGTATTTT.

The chain combines TRBV9 with TRBJ2-5, with TRBD2 matching over 10 bases. J lost 1 base, V lost 4 bases, and 1 base had no gene match. The CDR3 has 14 residues. Germline V CDR1 and CDR2: SGDLS, YYNGEE. The CDR3 region is CASSLAGGQETQYF. CDR3 DNA sequence: TGTGCCAGCAGCTTAGCGGGGGGCCAAGAGACCCAGTACTTC.

The rearrangement uses TRBV11-2 and TRBJ2-2, with TRBD1 matching over 10 bases. Trimming cost V 2 bases and J 4 bases; bases outside gene matches: 1. Germline values: CDR1 SGHAT, CDR2 FQNNGV. The CDR3 spans 15 residues. CDR3: CASSLRTGGTGELFF. CDR3 coding DNA: TGTGCCAGCAGCTTACGGACAGGGGGCACCGGGGAGCTGTTTTTT.

This clone has more than one count but fewer than ten. The rearrangement links TRBV19 to TRBJ2-7; D unresolved. Germline CDR1 and CDR2: LNHDA and SQIVND (reference sequence). This CDR3 spans 13 amino acids. V lost 3 bases and J 2 bases, leaving 8 bases between the germline ends. This chain's CDR3 is CASSMIGPYEQYF. The CDR3 coding sequence is TGTGCCAGTAGTATGATAGGGCCCTACGAGCAGTACTTC.

The rearrangement joins TRBV10-3 to TRBJ1-2; the D gene is possibly TRBD1 (5 bases). V lost 3 bases and J lost 0, with 8 bases in between. Germline CDR1 reads ENHRY; CDR2 reads SYGVKD. The CDR3 loop spans 14 amino acids. The CDR3 sequence is CAISDGTTNYGYTF. CDR3 in DNA: TGTGCCATCAGTGATGGGACTACTAACTATGGCTACACCTTC.

V is TRBV19 and J is TRBJ2-6; the D call may be TRBD1 or TRBD2 (5 bases each). The V and J ends lost 10 bases and 0 bases respectively, with 16 bases between them. Germline CDR1 LNHDA, CDR2 SQIVND (reference sequence). The CDR3 consists of 16 residues. The CDR3 is CATKGTAPSGANVLTF. The CDR3 coding sequence is TGTGCCACCAAGGGGACGGCCCCCTCTGGGGCCAACGTCCTGACTTTC.

The table lists this clone with a few counts. The rearrangement joins TRBV28 to TRBJ1-2; TRBD1 agrees at 9 bases. Germline V gene lookup returns CDR1 MDHEN and CDR2 SYDVKM. This CDR3 region has 16 residues. The V and J ends lost 5 bases and 1 base, in that order; junction bases with no gene match: 8. CDR3 loop: CASSLTGTGNNYGYTF. CDR3 DNA: TGTGCCAGCAGTCTCACCGGGACAGGGAATAACTATGGCTACACCTTC.

The chain is built from TRBV15 and TRBJ2-1; 9 nucleotides match TRBD2. The CDR3 is 14 amino acids. V lost 8 bases to trimming and J lost 7 bases; unmatched junction nucleotides: 9. The germline V gene has CDR1 LNHNV and CDR2 YYDKDF (reference sequence). This CDR3 reads CATRSSGVRNEQFF. The CDR3 nucleotides read TGTGCCACCCGATCTAGCGGGGTTCGTAATGAGCAGTTCTTC.

The gene calls are TRBV5-1 and TRBJ2-4; D not resolved. V was pared by 1 base and J by 0 bases, with 8 bases between. The germline V gene has CDR1 SGHRS and CDR2 YFSETQ. The CDR3 is made up of 15 amino acids. The CDR3: CASSLTASAKNIQYF. DNA of the CDR3: TGCGCCAGCAGCTTGACAGCCTCAGCCAAAAACATTCAGTACTTC.

A few counts support this clone. V and J are TRBV29-1 and TRBJ1-2, with 7 bases aligning to TRBD1. Germline trimming cut 3 bases from V and 3 bases from J; bases unmatched to any gene: 1. The germline CDR1 and CDR2 sequences are SQVTM and ANQGSEA. The CDR3 covers 12 residues. The CDR3: CSVDTGDYGYTF. The CDR3 DNA is TGCAGCGTTGACACAGGGGACTATGGCTACACCTTC.

This clone was picked up one time. Within the sample, other DNA sequences also encode this same CDR3. The chain combines TRBV2 with TRBJ2-2, with 9 bases fitting TRBD2. V dropped 5 bases and J dropped 6; count of bases not matched to a gene: 7. CDR1 SNHLY and CDR2 FYNNEI come from the germline V gene. The CDR3 length is 15 residues. The CDR3 protein is CASSRLAGAPGELFF. For the CDR3, the DNA is TGTGCCAGCAGTAGATTAGCGGGAGCCCCCGGGGAGCTGTTTTTT.

This chain uses TRBV28 with TRBJ2-1; D tentatively fits TRBD1 or TRBD2 (5 bases each). The CDR3 has 15 residues. CDR1 and CDR2 (germline): MDHEN, SYDVKM. Deletions cut 6 bases from V and 0 bases from J, with 12 bases between. For the CDR3, the DNA is TGTGCCAGCAGAAATGGTGGGGGCTCCTACAATGAGCAGTTCTTC. As protein: CASRNGGGSYNEQFF.